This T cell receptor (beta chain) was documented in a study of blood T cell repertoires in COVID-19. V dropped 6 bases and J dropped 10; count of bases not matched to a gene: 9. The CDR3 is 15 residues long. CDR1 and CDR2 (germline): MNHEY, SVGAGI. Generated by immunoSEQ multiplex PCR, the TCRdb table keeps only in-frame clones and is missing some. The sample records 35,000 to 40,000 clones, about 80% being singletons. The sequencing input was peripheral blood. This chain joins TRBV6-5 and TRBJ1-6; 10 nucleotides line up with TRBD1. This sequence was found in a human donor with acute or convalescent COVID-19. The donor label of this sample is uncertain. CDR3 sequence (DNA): TGTGCCAGCAGAGAGGGGACAGGGGTGAGGTCACCCCTCCACTTT. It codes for CASREGTGVRSPLHF.